Below are 21 T cell receptor beta chains sequenced from a single sample in a study of CD8+ T cells in alopecia areata. Following extraction, RNA underwent reverse transcription to cDNA, which served as the sequencing template. Clones were read by immunoSEQ multiplex PCR, and TCRdb kept only the in-frame ones, dropping some. The sample holds 100,000 to 150,000 clones, around 48% seen once. Sample: NKG2D-low CD8+ T cells sorted from blood. The receptors here all came from a human donor with alopecia areata.

This clone was seen more than once but under ten times. The gene calls are TRBV28 and TRBJ2-5; D remains unclear. Germline assignment: CDR1 MDHEN and CDR2 SYDVKM. V lost 2 bases and J 4 bases, leaving 5 bases between the germline ends. There are 12 residues in the CDR3. This chain's CDR3 is CASSLDRETQYF. For the CDR3, the DNA is TGTGCCAGCAGTTTAGACCGAGAGACCCAGTACTTC.

This rearrangement joins TRBV9 to TRBJ2-3; 7 nucleotides align to TRBD2. The V and J ends lost 7 bases and 5 bases, in that order; junction bases with no gene match: 7. Per the germline V gene, CDR1 is SGDLS and CDR2 is YYNGEE. The CDR3 consists of 13 residues. Here the CDR3 DNA reads TGTGCCAGCCAAGCGGGATGGGGAGATACGCAGTATTTT. It encodes CASQAGWGDTQYF.

The chain uses TRBV30 and TRBJ2-5; D remains ambiguous. The V and J ends lost 0 bases and 3 bases respectively, with 8 bases between them. CDR3 length: 13 amino acids. The germline CDR1 and CDR2 sequences are GTSNPN and SVGIG (reference sequence). The CDR3 sequence is CAWSVPPEETQYF. DNA for the CDR3: TGTGCCTGGAGTGTACCCCCGGAAGAGACCCAGTACTTC.

J is TRBJ2-7 and V is TRBV28, with D perhaps matching TRBD1 (6 bases). V lost 5 bases, J lost 2 bases, and 10 bases lay in between. This CDR3 region has 13 residues. Germline loops: CDR1 MDHEN, CDR2 SYDVKM. The CDR3 DNA follows: TGTGCCAGCAGTCCTCGGACAGCCTACGAGCAGTACTTC. Its translation: CASSPRTAYEQYF.

This clone was counted between two and nine times. This sequence joins TRBV7-9 and TRBJ2-7; the match to TRBD2 covers 7 bases. V shed 7 bases, J shed 2 bases, and the junction held 2 bases outside the gene matches. The CDR3 extends over 12 amino acids. CDR1 and CDR2 (germline): SEHNR, FQNEAQ (reference sequence). This CDR3 is CASKGRAYEQYF. The CDR3, as DNA: TGTGCCAGCAAGGGGAGGGCCTACGAGCAGTACTTC.

The sample holds one count of this clone. The chain couples TRBV29-1 to TRBJ1-2; no reliable D call. The CDR3 contains 10 residues. Trimming stripped 6 bases from V and 4 bases from J, with 6 bases between. Germline lookup yields CDR1 SQVTM and CDR2 ANQGSEA. CDR3 in amino acids: CSVPSYGYTF. The CDR3 nucleotides read TGCAGCGTGCCCAGCTATGGCTACACCTTC.

The rearrangement joins TRBV30 to TRBJ2-3; possibly TRBD2 for D (5 bases). Germline CDR1 and CDR2: GTSNPN and SVGIG (reference sequence). The CDR3 spans 14 residues. V lost 2 bases and J 0 bases, leaving 9 bases between the germline ends. The CDR3 nucleotides are TGTGCCTGGAGTACGGAGGAGAGCACAGATACGCAGTATTTT. Translated, it gives CAWSTEESTDTQYF.

CDR3 in amino acids: CSVDGLAGGSDTQYF. CDR3 nucleotides: TGCAGCGTTGACGGACTAGCGGGAGGTTCAGATACGCAGTATTTT. The gene calls are TRBV29-1 and TRBJ2-3, with 14 bases aligning to TRBD2. Germline CDR1 SQVTM, CDR2 ANQGSEA. The CDR3 is 15 amino acids. The junction had 3 bases not matched to a gene; V was cut back by 3 bases and J by 4 bases.

This clone was seen just once. The chain recombines TRBV5-6 with TRBJ1-1; D uncertain. Germline V gives CDR1 SGHDT, CDR2 YYEEEE. The CDR3 is made up of 12 amino acids. V was clipped by 4 bases and J by 11 bases, with 15 bases between them. The CDR3 DNA follows: TGTGCCAGCAGCGAAGGGTCAGGTTCGGCTTTCTTT. It is translated as CASSEGSGSAFF.

V and J are TRBV30 and TRBJ1-2; D gene uncertain. There are 11 residues in the CDR3. CDR1 and CDR2 from the germline V gene are GTSNPN and SVGIG (reference sequence). V was shortened by 4 bases and J by 0 bases, with 3 bases between the two germline ends. In DNA form, the CDR3 reads TGTGCCTGGAAAACTAACTATGGCTACACCTTC. Its protein is CAWKTNYGYTF. Based on the CDR3 plus reference TRBV30 and TRBJ1-2, the full variable domain is SQTIHQWPATLVQPVGSPLSLECTVEGTSNPNLYWYRQAAGRGLQLLFYSVGIGQISSEVPQNLSASRPQDRQFILSSKKLLLSDSGFYLCAWKTNYGYTFGSGTRLTVV.

The chain recombines TRBV29-1 with TRBJ2-7, with 7 bases aligning to TRBD1. This CDR3 has 14 residues. CDR1 is SQVTM and CDR2 is ANQGSEA in the germline V gene. The V gene end was trimmed by 4 bases and the J gene end by 4 bases; junction bases not matched to a gene: 10. As DNA, the CDR3 is TGCAGCGTTGCATTGGGACAGATCCAATACGAGCAGTACTTC. Translation: CSVALGQIQYEQYF.

The V call is TRBV7-5, the J call TRBJ2-1. TRBV7-5 is a documented pseudogene. This CDR3 comprises 11 residues. Written as DNA, the CDR3 is TGTGCCAGAAGCTTAGTGGTCGAGCAGTTCTTC. This codes for CARSLVVEQFF.

This clone turned up a few times. This chain connects TRBV29-1 to TRBJ1-1, with a possible D match to TRBD1 (6 bases). Germline lookup yields CDR1 SQVTM and CDR2 ANQGSEA. The V end was cut by 5 bases, the J end by 0 bases, with 19 bases between. The length of the CDR3 is 16 residues. This CDR3 is CSVRTTQGAVNTEAFF. The CDR3 DNA is TGCAGCGTTCGAACAACACAGGGAGCGGTGAACACTGAAGCTTTCTTT.

A single count supports this clone. The rearrangement links TRBV2 to TRBJ2-7; TRBD2 matches at 11 bases. V lost 4 bases, J lost 3 bases, and 2 bases stayed unmatched. Germline V lookup: CDR1 SNHLY, CDR2 FYNNEI. This CDR3 comprises 14 residues. The CDR3 nucleotides are TGTGCCAGCAGTGGGGGGACTAGCGGCTACGAGCAGTACTTC. This gives the protein CASSGGTSGYEQYF. Full variable domain (missing parts from reference TRBV2 and TRBJ2-7): EPEVTQTPSHQVTQMGQEVILRCVPISNHLYFYWYRQILGQKVEFLVSFYNNEISEKSEIFDDQFSVERPDGSNFTLKIRSTKLEDSAMYFCASSGGTSGYEQYFGPGTRLTVT.

The chain recombines TRBV2 with TRBJ1-1, with no clear D. Germline CDR1 reads SNHLY; CDR2 reads FYNNEI. CDR3 length: 10 residues. Trimming took 7 bases from V and 9 from J, leaving 9 bases between them. The CDR3 nucleotides are TGTGCCAGCAATGGGGTACAAGCTTTCTTT. Its protein is CASNGVQAFF.

The gene calls are TRBV28 and TRBJ2-7; D gene uncertain. Germline loops: CDR1 MDHEN, CDR2 SYDVKM. Trimming shortened V by 7 bases and J by 3 bases, and 13 bases separated the two germline ends. This CDR3 region has 13 residues. Here the CDR3 reads CASNFAQSYEQYF. CDR3 bases: TGTGCCAGCAACTTTGCACAGAGCTACGAGCAGTACTTC.

This clone was seen a single time. The chain's CDR3 is CAWSPTVETQYF. The DNA of the CDR3 is TGTGCCTGGAGTCCAACAGTTGAGACCCAGTACTTC. This chain links TRBV30 with TRBJ2-5, with no clear D. The CDR3 has 12 residues. Trimming took 2 bases from V and 5 from J, leaving 9 bases between them. Germline-derived CDR1 and CDR2 are GTSNPN and SVGIG (reference sequence).

This clone was seen only a few times. The rearrangement uses TRBV4-1 and TRBJ2-2; weak D call: TRBD2 (5 bases). Germline lookup yields CDR1 MGHRA and CDR2 YSYEKL. Trimming cost V 4 bases and J 1 base, with 10 bases left between them. The CDR3 contains 15 residues. This CDR3 is CASSPVAGNTGELFF. CDR3 sequence (DNA): TGCGCCAGCAGCCCTGTGGCGGGGAACACCGGGGAGCTGTTTTTT.

This clone was observed a few times. V and J are TRBV29-1 and TRBJ2-3; D possibly corresponds to TRBD2 (6 bases). V lost 5 bases and J lost 1, with 13 bases in between. The CDR3 covers 14 residues. From germline, CDR1 is SQVTM and CDR2 ANQGSEA. The DNA of the CDR3 is TGCAGCGTTCCAGGGAGGTGGGGCACAGATACGCAGTATTTT. As protein: CSVPGRWGTDTQYF.

This clone came up once. The gene calls are TRBV30 and TRBJ1-1; D gene unclear. CDR3 length: 11 residues. CDR1 is GTSNPN, CDR2 SVGIG, per germline (reference sequence). V lost 4 bases to trimming and J lost 8 bases, with 11 bases between them. CDR3 DNA sequence: TGTGCCTGGATAGGAGTGAAAGAAGCTTTCTTT. It codes for CAWIGVKEAFF.

V gene TRBV29-1 combines with J gene TRBJ2-7, with D perhaps TRBD1 (5 bases). The CDR3 consists of 15 residues. V lost 3 bases and J lost 3, with 18 bases in between. Germline V gene sequence: CDR1 SQVTM, CDR2 ANQGSEA. CDR3 amino acids: CSVEKAQGTSYEQYF. The CDR3 DNA is TGCAGCGTTGAGAAGGCCCAGGGTACGAGCTACGAGCAGTACTTC.